This TCR beta chain was retrieved from a study of human T cells and chemical hapten exposure (dated by TCRdb to the early 2020s). With regard to the full study: For sensitization, 2% DPC in acetone was applied to a 2 cm by 2 cm area of upper inner arm skin. Patients additionally received weekly therapeutic DPC doses to the scalp throughout the roughly 25-week study period. Patient blood was sampled pre-sensitization (week 0) and at 2, 6 and about 24 weeks after DPC sensitization. Libraries were pooled for sequencing, and per-sample TCR yields varied mainly because of small differences in library volumes within the pool. Twenty-nine alopecia patients gave blood for TCR sequencing at one to four time points (pre-sensitization, 2, 6 and 24 weeks). Patch testing was done on the upper back using Finn chambers containing 0.01% DPC, and results were scored after 6 days according to International Contact Dermatitis Research Group standards. The mostly female patient cohort included alopecia areata with under or over 50% scalp involvement, alopecia totalis and alopecia universalis. In alopecia patients, the study followed how the peripheral blood TCR repertoire changed in vivo over primary and secondary sensitization to diphenylcyclopropenone (DPC), a hapten. General conclusions and limits of the study: No change with DPC sensitization was found in the number of TCRs above 1 in 1000 frequency, and no evidence of global repertoire structure alterations was found. Compared with pre-sensitization or healthy control sets, expanded TCRs formed significantly more large CDR3 similarity clusters, which is consistent with antigen-driven responses. Because every patient had alopecia, a presumed autoimmune disease, the patients' immune response might differ from that of healthy individuals. Repeated subsampling changed both the strength of the expansion versus patch-test correlation and the threshold at which the correlation became significant. Patch test score correlated positively with the number of PT1 expanded TCRs, reaching significance at thresholds 8, 16 and 32 but not at 4.

There are 13 amino acids in the CDR3, from cysteine to phenylalanine inclusive. The retained sequence is limited to the CDR3, 39 bases, with the frame set at the first base. CDR1 and CDR2, looked up from the germline V gene, are MDHEN and SYDVKM. The germline ends are 9 bases apart after V is trimmed by 8 bases and J by 0 bases. What the time point label conveys for this sample: patch test 3, about 24 weeks after DPC sensitization. The sample's treatment or condition label, in plain terms: therapeutic diphenylcyclopropenone sensitization with weekly scalp DPC. Blood at each patch-test visit was drawn before the patch test was applied. Eligible patients were aged 18 to 70, diagnosed with alopecia, deemed suitable for DPC therapy, and excluded if pregnant. Total RNA was isolated from unfractionated whole blood collected in Tempus Blood RNA tubes. The library was prepared using RACE. Sequencing instrument: NextSeq 500. Library preparation attached unique molecular identifiers to individual cDNA molecules for quantitative, reproducible TCR counting. From each blood RNA sample, both TCR alpha and TCR beta chains were sequenced. The original methods were these. A median of approximately 96,000 TCRs per sample was observed, with a range of 23,224 to 690,600. V, J and CDR3 annotation of the TCR reads was performed with the Decombinator software suite. For PS versus PT1 abundance plots, all samples were subsampled to the same number of TCRs (28,000). Expanded TCRs were defined as absent before sensitization and observed at least eight times at the 2-week time point. TCRdb trimmed the raw reads at Q25, called clones with MiXCR and kept productive beta chains. Identical CDR3 proteins give one entry, which carries the most common genes and DNA. Clone size and V and J calls follow TCRdb, not the original study. The sample has about 82,000 distinct CDR3 sequences on record, 10% to 15% of them singletons. Together, the top ten hold approximately 6% of the sample.

For this clonotype: The antigen it binds to is not known. It has no much larger one-base neighbor in the sample; base qualities were not kept.

The sample in question was whole blood, obtained in connection with sensitization to the hapten diphenylcyclopropenone (DPC). This sequence was found in a woman aged 45-60 years with alopecia areata. Some clones in this sample may be carry-over from other donors' samples. The chain is encoded by TRBV28 joined to TRBJ2-3, and TRBD2 may be the D gene, going by 5 matching bases. The nucleotide sequence reads as follows: TGTGCCAGCGAGCGGAGAAGCACAGATACGCAGTATTTT. Its protein reads: CASERRSTDTQYF.